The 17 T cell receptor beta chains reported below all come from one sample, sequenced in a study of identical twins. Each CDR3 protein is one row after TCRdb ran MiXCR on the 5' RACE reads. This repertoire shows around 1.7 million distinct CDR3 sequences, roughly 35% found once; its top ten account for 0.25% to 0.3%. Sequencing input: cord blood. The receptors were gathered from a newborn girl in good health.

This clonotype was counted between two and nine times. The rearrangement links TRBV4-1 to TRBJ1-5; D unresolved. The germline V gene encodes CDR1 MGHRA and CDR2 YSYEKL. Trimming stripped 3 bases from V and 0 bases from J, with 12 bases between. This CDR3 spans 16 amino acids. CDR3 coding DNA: TGCGCCAGCAGCCATCCCGGCAGGTCTAGCAATCAGCCCCAGCATTTT. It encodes CASSHPGRSSNQPQHF.

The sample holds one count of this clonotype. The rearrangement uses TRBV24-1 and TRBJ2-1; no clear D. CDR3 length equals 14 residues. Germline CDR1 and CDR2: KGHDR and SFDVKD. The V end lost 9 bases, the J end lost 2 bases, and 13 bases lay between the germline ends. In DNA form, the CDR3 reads TGTGCCACCCCTCCTCGGATTACCTACAATGAGCAGTTCTTC. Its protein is CATPPRITYNEQFF.

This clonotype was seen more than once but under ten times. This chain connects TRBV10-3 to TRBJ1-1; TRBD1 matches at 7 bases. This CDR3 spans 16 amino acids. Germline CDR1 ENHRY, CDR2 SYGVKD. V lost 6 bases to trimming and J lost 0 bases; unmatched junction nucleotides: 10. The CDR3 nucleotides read TGTGCCATCAGGCCCGGGACAGCAAAGATGAACACTGAAGCTTTCTTT. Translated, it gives CAIRPGTAKMNTEAFF.

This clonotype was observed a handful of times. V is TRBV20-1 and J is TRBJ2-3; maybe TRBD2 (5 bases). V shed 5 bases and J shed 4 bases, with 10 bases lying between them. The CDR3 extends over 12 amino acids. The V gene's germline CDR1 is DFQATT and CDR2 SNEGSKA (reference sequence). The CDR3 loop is CSARSGPDTQYF. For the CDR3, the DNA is TGCAGTGCTCGGAGCGGCCCAGATACGCAGTATTTT.

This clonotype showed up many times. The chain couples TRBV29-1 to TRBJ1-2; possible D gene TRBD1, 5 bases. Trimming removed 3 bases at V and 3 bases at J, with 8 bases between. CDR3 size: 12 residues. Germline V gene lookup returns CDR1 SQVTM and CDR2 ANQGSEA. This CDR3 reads CSVDRVDYGYTF. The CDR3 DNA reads TGCAGCGTTGACAGGGTGGACTATGGCTACACCTTC.

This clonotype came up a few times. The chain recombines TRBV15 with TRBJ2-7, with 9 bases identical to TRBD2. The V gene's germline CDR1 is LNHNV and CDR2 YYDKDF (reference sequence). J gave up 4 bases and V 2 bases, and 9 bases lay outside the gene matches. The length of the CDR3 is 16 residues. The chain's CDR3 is CATSRPVAGVKYEQYF. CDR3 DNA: TGTGCCACCAGCAGACCTGTAGCGGGAGTCAAATACGAGCAGTACTTC.

CDR3 residues: CASSTGKGPYEQYF. The CDR3 DNA is TGTGCCAGCTCTACAGGGAAAGGGCCCTACGAGCAGTACTTC. The J gene is TRBJ2-5, the V gene TRBV25-1; possible D gene TRBD1, 6 bases. TRBJ2-7 explains the end of the DNA better; the J call may be wrong. CDR1 is MGHDK, CDR2 SYGVNS, per germline. The CDR3 spans 14 residues.

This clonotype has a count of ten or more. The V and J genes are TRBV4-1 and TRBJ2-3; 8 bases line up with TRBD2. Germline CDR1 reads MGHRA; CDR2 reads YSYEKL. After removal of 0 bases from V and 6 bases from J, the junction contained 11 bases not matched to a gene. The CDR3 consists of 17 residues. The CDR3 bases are TGCGCCAGCAGCCAAGATCAACGGGAGGGTTTTGTGGATACGCAGTATTTT. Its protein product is CASSQDQREGFVDTQYF.

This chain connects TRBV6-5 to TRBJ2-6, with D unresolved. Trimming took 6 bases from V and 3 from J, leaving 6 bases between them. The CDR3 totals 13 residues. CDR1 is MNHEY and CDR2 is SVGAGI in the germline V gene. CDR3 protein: CASSKDGANVLTF. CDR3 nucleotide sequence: TGTGCCAGCAGCAAAGATGGGGCCAACGTCCTGACTTTC.

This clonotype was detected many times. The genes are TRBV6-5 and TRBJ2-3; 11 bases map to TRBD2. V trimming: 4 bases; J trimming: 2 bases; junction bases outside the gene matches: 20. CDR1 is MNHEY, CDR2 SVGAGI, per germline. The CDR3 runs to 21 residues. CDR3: CASSSHLPLAGGSIVTDTQYF. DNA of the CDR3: TGTGCCAGCAGTTCCCACCTGCCCCTAGCGGGGGGTTCAATAGTCACAGATACGCAGTATTTT.

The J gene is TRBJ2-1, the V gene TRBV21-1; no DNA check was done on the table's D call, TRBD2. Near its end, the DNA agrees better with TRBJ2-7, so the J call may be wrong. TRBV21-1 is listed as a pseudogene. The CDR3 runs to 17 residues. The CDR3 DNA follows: TGTGCCAGCAGCATTTCTAGCGGGGGGGGCTCCTACAATGAGCAGTACTTC. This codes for CASSISSGGGSYNEQYF.

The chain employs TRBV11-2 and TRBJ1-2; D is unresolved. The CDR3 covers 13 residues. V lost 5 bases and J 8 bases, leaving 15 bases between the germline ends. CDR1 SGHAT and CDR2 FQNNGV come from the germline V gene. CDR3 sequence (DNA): TGTGCCAGCAGCCGTCTCTTGTGGGTCGGCTACACCTTC. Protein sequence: CASSRLLWVGYTF.

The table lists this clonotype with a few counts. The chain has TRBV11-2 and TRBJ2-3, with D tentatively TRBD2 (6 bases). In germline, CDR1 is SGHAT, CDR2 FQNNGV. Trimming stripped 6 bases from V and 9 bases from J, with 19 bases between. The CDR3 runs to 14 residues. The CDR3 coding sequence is TGTGCCAGCAGACGGACGGGGTTGCGGGACACGCAGTATTTT. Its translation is CASRRTGLRDTQYF.

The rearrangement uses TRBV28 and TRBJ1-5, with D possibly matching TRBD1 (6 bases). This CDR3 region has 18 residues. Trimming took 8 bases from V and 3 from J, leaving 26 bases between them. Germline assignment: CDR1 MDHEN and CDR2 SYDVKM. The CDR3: CASQLYPGKGGFNQPQHF. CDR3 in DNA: TGTGCCAGCCAGTTATATCCAGGGAAGGGGGGTTTCAATCAGCCCCAGCATTTT.

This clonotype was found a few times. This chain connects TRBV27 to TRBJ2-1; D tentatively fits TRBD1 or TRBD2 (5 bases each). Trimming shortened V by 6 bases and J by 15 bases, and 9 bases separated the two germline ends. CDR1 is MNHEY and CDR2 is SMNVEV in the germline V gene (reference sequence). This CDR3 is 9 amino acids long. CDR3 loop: CASRGVGFF. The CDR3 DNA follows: TGTGCCAGCAGGGGGGTAGGGTTCTTC.

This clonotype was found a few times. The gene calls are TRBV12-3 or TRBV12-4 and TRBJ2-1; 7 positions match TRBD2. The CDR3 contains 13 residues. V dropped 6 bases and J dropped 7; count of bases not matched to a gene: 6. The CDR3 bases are TGTGCCAGCAGACGGGACTACCCAAATGAGCAGTTCTTC. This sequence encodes CASRRDYPNEQFF.

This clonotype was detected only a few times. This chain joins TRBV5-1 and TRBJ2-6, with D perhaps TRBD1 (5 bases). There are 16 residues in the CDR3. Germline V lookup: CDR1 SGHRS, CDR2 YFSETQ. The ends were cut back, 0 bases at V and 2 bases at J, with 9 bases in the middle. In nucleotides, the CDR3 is TGCGCCAGCAGCTTGGGACAGATAACTGGGGCCAACGTCCTGACTTTC. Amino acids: CASSLGQITGANVLTF.